This passage covers 28 T cell receptor beta chains from one sample sequenced in a study of cytomegalovirus exposure and HLA in healthy donors. TCRdb's copy holds only in-frame clones and misses some; the assay was immunoSEQ multiplex PCR. The table lists about 160,000 clones, about 95% of them singletons, with roughly 0.83% in the top ten. The sequenced material came from PBMCs. The receptors were gathered from a woman in her late teens or twenties in good health and CMV-seronegative.

V is TRBV27 and J is TRBJ2-7, with TRBD1 matching over 10 bases. Looked up from germline, CDR1 is MNHEY and CDR2 is SMNVEV (reference sequence). The CDR3 spans 15 residues. The junction had 7 bases not matched to a gene; V was cut back by 4 bases and J by 4 bases. The CDR3 sequence: CASSSTGGAGYEQYF. In DNA form, the CDR3 reads TGTGCCAGCAGTTCGACAGGGGGCGCCGGGTACGAGCAGTACTTC.

The V and J genes are TRBV30 and TRBJ1-2, with D possibly being TRBD1 (6 bases). Trimming took off 1 base at V and 2 bases at J, with 14 bases between the two ends. The CDR3 loop spans 15 amino acids. Germline-derived CDR1 and CDR2 are GTSNPN and SVGIG (reference sequence). This chain's CDR3 is CAWSAQGLANYGYTF. CDR3 coding DNA: TGTGCCTGGAGTGCCCAGGGGCTGGCGAACTATGGCTACACCTTC. The variable domain in full, with the rest retrieved from reference TRBV30 and TRBJ1-2, is SQTIHQWPATLVQPVGSPLSLECTVEGTSNPNLYWYRQAAGRGLQLLFYSVGIGQISSEVPQNLSASRPQDRQFILSSKKLLLSDSGFYLCAWSAQGLANYGYTFGSGTRLTVV.

The chain uses TRBV2 and TRBJ1-2, with TRBD1 matching over 9 bases. Looked up from germline, CDR1 is SNHLY and CDR2 is FYNNEI. V lost 2 bases, J lost 8 bases, and 12 bases stayed unmatched. CDR3 length equals 16 residues. CDR3 sequence (DNA): TGTGCCAGCAGTGAAACCGGGACAGGGCTTAGAGTGGGCTACACCTTC. Translated, it gives CASSETGTGLRVGYTF.

This clone was seen once. The V gene is TRBV7-8, the J gene TRBJ2-1; D possibly corresponds to TRBD2 (7 bases). Deletions cut 4 bases from V and 5 bases from J, with 18 bases between. Germline values: CDR1 SGHVS, CDR2 FQNEAQ. The CDR3 has 16 residues. The CDR3 reads CASSSVGGPPNNEQFF. CDR3 sequence (DNA): TGTGCCAGCAGCTCCGTGGGGGGGCCCCCTAACAATGAGCAGTTCTTC.

The rearrangement links TRBV7-9 to TRBJ1-2; TRBD1 matches at 7 bases. Per the germline V gene, CDR1 is SEHNR and CDR2 is FQNEAQ (reference sequence). The CDR3 runs 16 residues. With V trimmed by 7 bases and J by 2 bases, 13 bases remained unmatched. The CDR3 spells CASNEEGARINYGYTF. The CDR3 nucleotides read TGTGCCAGCAATGAGGAGGGGGCGCGGATAAACTATGGCTACACCTTC.

The V call is TRBV13, the J call TRBJ1-4, with D possibly matching TRBD1 (5 bases). CDR1 and CDR2 (germline): PRHDT, FYEKMQ (reference sequence). This CDR3 has 15 amino acids. Trimming removed 0 bases from V and 7 bases from J, with 12 bases in between. The CDR3 reads CASSLGGQGGEKLFF. In DNA, the CDR3 is TGTGCCAGCAGCTTAGGCGGGCAGGGAGGTGAAAAACTGTTTTTT.

V and J are TRBV27 and TRBJ2-3, with a possible D match to TRBD1 (6 bases). Germline V CDR1 and CDR2: MNHEY, SMNVEV (reference sequence). V lost 5 bases, J lost 6 bases, and 6 bases lay in between. The CDR3 is 11 amino acids. The CDR3 DNA reads TGTGCCAGCAGTCAGGGGGATACGCAGTATTTT. Translating it yields CASSQGDTQYF.

In this sample, this clone turned up a few times. J is TRBJ1-1 and V is TRBV30; 8 positions agree with TRBD1. J gave up 1 base and V 5 bases, and 3 bases lay outside the gene matches. Per the germline V gene, CDR1 is GTSNPN and CDR2 is SVGIG (reference sequence). This CDR3 spans 13 amino acids. The DNA of the CDR3 is TGTGCCTGGGGACAGGGAGGGAACACTGAAGCTTTCTTT. Translated, it gives CAWGQGGNTEAFF. Full variable domain (remainder filled in from reference TRBV30 and TRBJ1-1): SQTIHQWPATLVQPVGSPLSLECTVEGTSNPNLYWYRQAAGRGLQLLFYSVGIGQISSEVPQNLSASRPQDRQFILSSKKLLLSDSGFYLCAWGQGGNTEAFFGQGTRLTVV.

The chain combines TRBV19 with TRBJ2-7; 7 positions agree with TRBD1. From germline, CDR1 is LNHDA and CDR2 SQIVND (reference sequence). Trimming removed 6 bases from V and 2 bases from J; junction bases left unmatched: 7. The CDR3 totals 14 residues. The CDR3 reads CASSNRQGTYEQYF. As DNA, the CDR3 is TGTGCCAGTAGCAACCGACAGGGAACCTACGAGCAGTACTTC.

The rearrangement links TRBV9 to TRBJ2-5; possible D gene TRBD2, 6 bases. Germline lookup yields CDR1 SGDLS and CDR2 YYNGEE. The germline V and J ends were trimmed by 0 bases and 2 bases, with 11 bases remaining between them. The length of the CDR3 is 15 residues. The CDR3 nucleotides are TGTGCCAGCAGCGTAGGAGGAGGGCCTCAAGAGACCCAGTACTTC. Encoded protein: CASSVGGGPQETQYF.

The chain has TRBV7-2 and TRBJ1-2, with 7 bases that match TRBD1. Trimming took 2 bases from V and 2 from J; bases not matched to a gene: 5. Germline V gene lookup returns CDR1 SGHTA and CDR2 FQGNSA. This CDR3 spans 15 amino acids. The CDR3 reads CASSLTQTGNYGYTF. Written as DNA, the CDR3 is TGTGCCAGCAGCTTAACCCAGACAGGGAACTATGGCTACACCTTC.

J is TRBJ2-5 and V is TRBV27, with TRBD1 as a possible D gene (6 bases). Germline loops: CDR1 MNHEY, CDR2 SMNVEV (reference sequence). The V gene lost 2 bases and the J gene lost 5 bases, with 12 bases spanning the gap. This CDR3 is 14 amino acids long. In nucleotides, the CDR3 is TGTGCCAGCAGTTTAAACCGACAGGCGGAGACCCAGTACTTC. Translating it yields CASSLNRQAETQYF.

CDR3 sequence: CASSPSGANVLTF. In DNA form, the CDR3 reads TGTGCCAGCAGCCCATCTGGGGCCAACGTCCTGACTTTC. The V gene is TRBV7-9, the J gene TRBJ2-6, with D unclear. The V end was cut by 5 bases, the J end by 1 base, with 3 bases between. The CDR3 spans 13 residues. Germline V lookup: CDR1 SEHNR, CDR2 FQNEAQ (reference sequence).

The chain recombines TRBV5-8 with TRBJ1-2; D remains ambiguous. The CDR3 has 13 residues. Germline V lookup: CDR1 SGHTS, CDR2 YDEGEE. V was pared by 10 bases and J by 2 bases, with 15 bases between. The CDR3 protein is CAAGAYGNYGYTF. CDR3 nucleotides: TGTGCCGCCGGAGCTTACGGGAACTATGGCTACACCTTC. Filled out from reference TRBV5-8 and TRBJ1-2, the complete variable domain reads EAGVTQSPTHLIKTRGQQATLRCSPISGHTSVYWYQQALGLGLQFLLWYDEGEERNRGNFPPRFSGRQFPNYSSELNVNALELEDSALYLCAAGAYGNYGYTFGSGTRLTVV.

The chain links TRBV25-1 to TRBJ2-3, with 9 bases that match TRBD2. The CDR3 is made up of 15 amino acids. The germline gives CDR1 MGHDK, CDR2 SYGVNS. With V trimmed by 3 bases and J by 0 bases, 1 base remained unmatched. CDR3 sequence (DNA): TGTGCCAGCAGTGAGACTAGCGGAAGCACAGATACGCAGTATTTT. Amino acid sequence: CASSETSGSTDTQYF.

V gene TRBV5-1 combines with J gene TRBJ1-6; D is undetermined. Germline V CDR1 and CDR2: SGHRS, YFSETQ. V lost 0 bases and J 5 bases, leaving 9 bases between the germline ends. This CDR3 spans 15 amino acids. The DNA of the CDR3 is TGCGCCAGCAGCTTGGAGCCGAGAAATAATTCACCCCTCCACTTT. Amino acids: CASSLEPRNNSPLHF.

This sequence joins TRBV19 and TRBJ2-2, with TRBD1 as a possible D gene (5 bases). Germline CDR1 reads LNHDA; CDR2 reads SQIVND (reference sequence). Trimming removed 8 bases at V and 3 bases at J, with 16 bases between. CDR3 length: 15 amino acids. For the CDR3, the DNA is TGTGCCAGTGGCTTCCGGACACCTCACACCGGGGAGCTGTTTTTT. This gives the protein CASGFRTPHTGELFF.

The V call is TRBV4-1, the J call TRBJ2-3; no definite D call. Germline lookup yields CDR1 MGHRA and CDR2 YSYEKL. Trimming left V 1 base short and J 3 bases short, with 2 bases between. The CDR3 has 12 amino acids. The CDR3 here is CASSQATDTQYF. Here the CDR3 DNA reads TGCGCCAGCAGCCAAGCGACAGATACGCAGTATTTT.

The genes are TRBV6-1 and TRBJ1-5; TRBD1 agrees at 10 bases. Germline trimming cut 8 bases from V and 2 bases from J; bases unmatched to any gene: 6. Germline CDR1 reads MNHNS; CDR2 reads SASEGT. This CDR3 has 15 amino acids. As DNA, the CDR3 is TGTGCCAGCGTGGGCGGGACAGGGGGCAATCAGCCCCAGCATTTT. This encodes CASVGGTGGNQPQHF.

V and J are TRBV7-2 and TRBJ2-7; no firm D call. The CDR3 extends over 15 amino acids. V was cut by 5 bases and J by 4 bases, with 18 bases left in between. CDR1 is SGHTA and CDR2 is FQGNSA in the germline V gene. CDR3 DNA sequence: TGTGCCAGCAGCATGACCCACGGAGCTGTTTACGAGCAGTACTTC. As protein: CASSMTHGAVYEQYF.

The J gene is TRBJ1-4, the V gene TRBV27, with no clear D. Trimming left V 5 bases short and J 7 bases short, with 23 bases between. Germline V gene data show CDR1 as MNHEY and CDR2 as SMNVEV (reference sequence). The CDR3 spans 17 residues. Written as DNA, the CDR3 is TGTGCCAGCAGTCCCACCGACGGGTGGAGCGGGAGTGAAAAACTGTTTTTT. Encoded protein: CASSPTDGWSGSEKLFF.

The rearrangement joins TRBV14 to TRBJ2-1; TRBD1 matches 8 bases. The V segment lost 5 bases and the J segment 6 bases; nucleotides outside the gene matches: 9. The CDR3 totals 15 residues. From germline, CDR1 is SGHDN and CDR2 FVKESK. Written as DNA, the CDR3 is TGTGCCAGCAGCTTCTGGGACAGGAGGGGCAATGAGCAGTTCTTC. It encodes CASSFWDRRGNEQFF. Supplemented by reference TRBV14 and TRBJ2-1, the full variable domain reads EAGVTQFPSHSVIEKGQTVTLRCDPISGHDNLYWYRRVMGKEIKFLLHFVKESKQDESGMPNNRFLAERTGGTYSTLKVQPAELEDSGVYFCASSFWDRRGNEQFFGPGTRLTVL.

The chain joins TRBV10-2 to TRBJ2-7; weak D call: TRBD2 (5 bases). Germline V gene sequence: CDR1 WSHSY, CDR2 SAAADI. V gave up 4 bases and J gave up 6 bases, with 19 bases separating them. The CDR3 length is 15 residues. The CDR3: CASSVYGSRVAEQYF. The CDR3 region has the DNA TGCGCCAGCAGTGTGTATGGGAGTAGGGTAGCCGAGCAGTACTTC.

This chain uses TRBV4-2 with TRBJ1-1, with TRBD1 matching 9 bases. This CDR3 contains 20 residues. The V gene's germline CDR1 is LGHNA and CDR2 YNFKEQ. Losses at the gene ends were 0 bases for V and 1 base for J; bases not matched to a gene: 15. The CDR3 here is CASSQDIPIGQGRQNTEAFF. CDR3 nucleotide sequence: TGTGCCAGCAGCCAAGATATCCCGATTGGACAGGGGCGCCAGAACACTGAAGCTTTCTTT.

The CDR3 nucleotides read TGTGCCAGCAGAACCGGGACAGGTTCCTACGAGCAGTACTTC. Translated, it gives CASRTGTGSYEQYF. The V gene is TRBV6-1, the J gene TRBJ2-7; 8 bases fit TRBD1. The CDR3 is 14 amino acids. CDR1 is MNHNS, CDR2 SASEGT, per germline. V shed 6 bases, J shed 1 base, and the junction held 5 bases outside the gene matches.

The chain combines TRBV11-3 with TRBJ2-1; the match to TRBD2 covers 10 bases. The junction had 6 bases not matched to a gene; V was cut back by 5 bases and J by 8 bases. The CDR3 length is 14 residues. Germline V lookup: CDR1 SGHNT, CDR2 YENEEA. The CDR3 nucleotides are TGTGCCAGCAGCCGTAAGCGGGGGGGCTATGAGCAGTTCTTC. This sequence encodes CASSRKRGGYEQFF.

This chain links TRBV10-3 with TRBJ1-1, with 7 bases aligning to TRBD1. Looked up from germline, CDR1 is ENHRY and CDR2 is SYGVKD. Losses at the gene ends were 7 bases for V and 1 base for J; bases not matched to a gene: 6. This CDR3 contains 14 residues. The CDR3 region has the DNA TGTGCCATCACCCCGACAGGGAAGAACACTGAAGCTTTCTTT. It translates to CAITPTGKNTEAFF.

The genes are TRBV6-5 and TRBJ1-1, with TRBD1 matching 9 bases. Looked up from germline, CDR1 is MNHEY and CDR2 is SVGAGI. The J segment lost 0 bases and the V segment lost 10 bases, leaving 6 bases of the junction unmatched. The CDR3 is made up of 14 amino acids. The CDR3: CATSGTGMNTEAFF. The CDR3 nucleotides read TGTGCCACCTCAGGGACAGGGATGAACACTGAAGCTTTCTTT.